Many counts were recorded for the clone carrying this T cell receptor (beta chain). Its antigen is currently unknown. These data belong to a study of CD8+CD57+ T cells in acquired aplastic anemia. Study summary: Sorted CD4+ plus CD8+ cells gave DNA averaging 3.2 ug.

Overall study findings and caveats: Common to patients and controls were twenty-nine CD8+ CDR3 sequences.

CD8+CD57+ cell expansion had been shown by flow cytometry in patients chosen for sequencing. The CDR3 runs to 15 residues. Trimming shortened V by 3 bases and J by 5 bases, and 16 bases separated the two germline ends. Germline assignment: CDR1 SGHTA and CDR2 FQGNSA. The study profiled TCR beta VDJ and CDR3 using genomic DNA as template. TCRdb used MiXCR to reprocess the reads, holding one entry per CDR3 protein. The sample includes hundreds of thousands of distinct CDR3 sequences, under 40% seen only once; the top ten take less than 0.85%. The source of this sequence is a human donor with aplastic anemia. This sequence joins TRBV7-2 and TRBJ1-2, with D perhaps matching TRBD1 (6 bases). The sample consisted of sorted CD4+, CD8+, or CD8+CD57+ T cells (not recorded which) from PBMCs. CDR3 DNA sequence: TGTGCCAGCAGCTTGATTTCAGGGGTAGGGTATGGCTACACCTTC. Amino acids: CASSLISGVGYGYTF.